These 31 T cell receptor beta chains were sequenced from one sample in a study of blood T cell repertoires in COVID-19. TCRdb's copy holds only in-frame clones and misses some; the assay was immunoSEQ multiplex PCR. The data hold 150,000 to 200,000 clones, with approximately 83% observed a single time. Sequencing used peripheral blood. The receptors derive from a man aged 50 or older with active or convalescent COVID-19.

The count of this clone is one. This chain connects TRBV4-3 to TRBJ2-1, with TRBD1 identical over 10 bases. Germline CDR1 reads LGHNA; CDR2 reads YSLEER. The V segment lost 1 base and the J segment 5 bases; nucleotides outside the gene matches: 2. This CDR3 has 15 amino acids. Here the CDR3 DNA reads TGCGCCAGCAGCCAAGTGGGACAGGGGAACAATGAGCAGTTCTTC. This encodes CASSQVGQGNNEQFF.

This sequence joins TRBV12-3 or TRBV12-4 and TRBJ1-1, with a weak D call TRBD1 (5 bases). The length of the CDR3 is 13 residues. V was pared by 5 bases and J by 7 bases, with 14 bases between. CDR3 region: CASSETVNGEAFF. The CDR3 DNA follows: TGTGCCAGCAGTGAGACAGTCAACGGTGAAGCTTTCTTT.

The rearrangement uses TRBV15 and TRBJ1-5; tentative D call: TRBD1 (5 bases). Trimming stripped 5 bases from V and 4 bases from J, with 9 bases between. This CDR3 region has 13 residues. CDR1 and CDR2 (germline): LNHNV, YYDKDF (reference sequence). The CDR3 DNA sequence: TGTGCCACCAGCTTGACAGAGAATCAGCCCCAGCATTTT. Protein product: CATSLTENQPQHF.

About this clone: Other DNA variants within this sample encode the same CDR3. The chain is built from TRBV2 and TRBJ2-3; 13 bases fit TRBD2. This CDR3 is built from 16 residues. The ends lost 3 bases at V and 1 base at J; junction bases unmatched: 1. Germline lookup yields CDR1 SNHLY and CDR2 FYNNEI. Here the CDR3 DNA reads TGTGCCAGCAGTGAGACTAGCGGGGGGCGCACAGATACGCAGTATTTT. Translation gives CASSETSGGRTDTQYF.

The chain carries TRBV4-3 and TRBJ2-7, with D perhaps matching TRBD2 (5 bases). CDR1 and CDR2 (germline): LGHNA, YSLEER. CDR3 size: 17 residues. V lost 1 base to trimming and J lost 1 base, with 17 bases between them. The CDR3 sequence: CASSQGGARTGSYEQYF. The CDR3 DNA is TGCGCCAGCAGCCAAGGTGGAGCTAGGACTGGTTCCTACGAGCAGTACTTC.

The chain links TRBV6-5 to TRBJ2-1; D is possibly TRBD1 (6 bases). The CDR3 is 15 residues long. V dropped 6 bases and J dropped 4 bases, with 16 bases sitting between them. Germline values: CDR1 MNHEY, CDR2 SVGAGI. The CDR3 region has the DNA TGTGCCAGCAGAGGGAGCAGGGGTGGTTACAATGAGCAGTTCTTC. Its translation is CASRGSRGGYNEQFF.

The chain's CDR3 is CASKDRAPSGNTIYF. CDR3 DNA sequence: TGTGCCAGCAAGGACAGGGCCCCCTCTGGAAACACCATATATTTT. The V call is TRBV2, the J call TRBJ1-3; the match to TRBD1 covers 8 bases. Germline CDR1 SNHLY, CDR2 FYNNEI. The CDR3 is made up of 15 amino acids. Trimming took 7 bases from V and 0 from J; bases not matched to a gene: 5. Supplemented by reference TRBV2 and TRBJ1-3, the full variable domain reads EPEVTQTPSHQVTQMGQEVILRCVPISNHLYFYWYRQILGQKVEFLVSFYNNEISEKSEIFDDQFSVERPDGSNFTLKIRSTKLEDSAMYFCASKDRAPSGNTIYFGEGSWLTVV.

The CDR3 loop reads CAIERGALSGELFF. CDR3 nucleotides: TGTGCCATCGAGCGGGGGGCCCTCTCTGGGGAGCTGTTTTTT. The rearrangement links TRBV24-1 to TRBJ2-2, with 9 bases fitting TRBD2. Germline lookup yields CDR1 KGHDR and CDR2 SFDVKD. V gave up 11 bases and J gave up 8 bases; unmatched junction bases: 11. This CDR3 region has 14 residues.

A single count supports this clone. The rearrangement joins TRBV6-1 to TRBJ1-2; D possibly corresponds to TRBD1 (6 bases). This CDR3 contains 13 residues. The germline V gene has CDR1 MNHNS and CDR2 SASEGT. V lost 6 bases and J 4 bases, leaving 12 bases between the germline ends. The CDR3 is CASSPDRSYGYTF. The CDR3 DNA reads TGTGCCAGCAGCCCCGACAGGTCCTATGGCTACACCTTC.

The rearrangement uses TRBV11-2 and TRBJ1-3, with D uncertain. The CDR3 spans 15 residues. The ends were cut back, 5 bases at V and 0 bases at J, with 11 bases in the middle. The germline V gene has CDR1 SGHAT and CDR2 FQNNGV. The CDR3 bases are TGTGCCAGCAGCCCTACTTACTCCTCTGGAAACACCATATATTTT. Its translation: CASSPTYSSGNTIYF.

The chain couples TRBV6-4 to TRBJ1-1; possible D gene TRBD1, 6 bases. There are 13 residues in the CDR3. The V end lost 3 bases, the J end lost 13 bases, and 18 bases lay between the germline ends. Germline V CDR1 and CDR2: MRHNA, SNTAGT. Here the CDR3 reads CASSDQVGARVFF. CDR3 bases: TGTGCCAGCAGTGATCAAGTGGGGGCGAGGGTTTTCTTT.

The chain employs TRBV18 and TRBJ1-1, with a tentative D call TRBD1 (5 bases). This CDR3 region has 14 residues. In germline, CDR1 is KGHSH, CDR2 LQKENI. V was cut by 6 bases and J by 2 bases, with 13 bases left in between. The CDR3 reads CASSRGGENTEAFF. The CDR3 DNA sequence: TGTGCCAGCTCTCGCGGGGGGGAAAACACTGAAGCTTTCTTT.

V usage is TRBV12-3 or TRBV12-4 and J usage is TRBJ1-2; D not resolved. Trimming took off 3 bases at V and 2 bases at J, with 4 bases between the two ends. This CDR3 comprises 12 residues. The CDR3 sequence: CASSLTNYGYTF. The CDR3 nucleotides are TGTGCCAGCAGTTTGACAAACTATGGCTACACCTTC.

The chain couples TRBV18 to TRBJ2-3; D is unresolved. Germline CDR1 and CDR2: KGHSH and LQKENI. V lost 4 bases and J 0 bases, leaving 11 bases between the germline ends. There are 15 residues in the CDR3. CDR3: CASSHPVKSTDTQYF. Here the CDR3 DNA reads TGTGCCAGCTCACACCCGGTGAAGAGCACAGATACGCAGTATTTT.

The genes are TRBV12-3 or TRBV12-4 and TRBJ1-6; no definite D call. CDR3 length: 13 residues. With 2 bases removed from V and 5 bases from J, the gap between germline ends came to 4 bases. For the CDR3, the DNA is TGTGCCAGCAGTTTACAGGATAATTCACCCCTCCACTTT. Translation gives CASSLQDNSPLHF.

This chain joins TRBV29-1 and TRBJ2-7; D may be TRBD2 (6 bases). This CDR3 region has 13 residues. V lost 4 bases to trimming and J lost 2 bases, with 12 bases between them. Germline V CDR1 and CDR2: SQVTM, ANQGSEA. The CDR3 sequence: CSVVGTSPYEQYF. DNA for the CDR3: TGCAGCGTTGTTGGGACTTCACCCTACGAGCAGTACTTC.

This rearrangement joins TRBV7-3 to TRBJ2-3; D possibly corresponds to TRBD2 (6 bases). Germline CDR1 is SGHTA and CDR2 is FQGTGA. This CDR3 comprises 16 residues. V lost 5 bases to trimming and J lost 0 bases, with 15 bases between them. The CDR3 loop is CASSPYGGGSTDTQYF. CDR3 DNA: TGTGCCAGCAGCCCCTATGGGGGAGGCAGCACAGATACGCAGTATTTT.

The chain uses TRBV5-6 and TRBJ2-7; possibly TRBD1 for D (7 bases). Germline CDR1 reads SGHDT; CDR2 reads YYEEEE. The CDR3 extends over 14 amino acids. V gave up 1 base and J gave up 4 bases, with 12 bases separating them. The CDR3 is CASSLLRGVYEQYF. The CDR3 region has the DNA TGTGCCAGCAGCTTGCTCAGGGGGGTGTACGAGCAGTACTTC.

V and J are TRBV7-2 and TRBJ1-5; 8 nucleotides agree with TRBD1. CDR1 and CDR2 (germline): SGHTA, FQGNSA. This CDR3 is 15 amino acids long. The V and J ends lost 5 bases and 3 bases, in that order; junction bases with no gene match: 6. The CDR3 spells CASSKDRATNQPQHF. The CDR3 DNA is TGTGCCAGCAGCAAGGACAGGGCCACCAATCAGCCCCAGCATTTT.

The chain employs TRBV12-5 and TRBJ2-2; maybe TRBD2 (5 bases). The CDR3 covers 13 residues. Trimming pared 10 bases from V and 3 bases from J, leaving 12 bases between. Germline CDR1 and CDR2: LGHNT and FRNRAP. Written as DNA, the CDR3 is TGTGCTAATGATCTTAGCGACACCGGGGAGCTGTTTTTT. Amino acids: CANDLSDTGELFF.

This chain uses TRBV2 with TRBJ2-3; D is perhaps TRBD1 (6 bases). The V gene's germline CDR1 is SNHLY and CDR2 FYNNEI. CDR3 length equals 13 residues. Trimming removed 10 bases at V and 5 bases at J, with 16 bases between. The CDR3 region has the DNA TGTGCCACACAGGGTCCGGTTGAAGATACGCAGTATTTT. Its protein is CATQGPVEDTQYF.

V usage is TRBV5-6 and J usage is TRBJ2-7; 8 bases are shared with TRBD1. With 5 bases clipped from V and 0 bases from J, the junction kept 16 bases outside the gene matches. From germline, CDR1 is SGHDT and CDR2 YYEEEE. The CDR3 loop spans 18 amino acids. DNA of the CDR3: TGTGCCAGCAGGGGGGCGTTTGAGACAGGGGCGATCTCCTACGAGCAGTACTTC. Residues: CASRGAFETGAISYEQYF.

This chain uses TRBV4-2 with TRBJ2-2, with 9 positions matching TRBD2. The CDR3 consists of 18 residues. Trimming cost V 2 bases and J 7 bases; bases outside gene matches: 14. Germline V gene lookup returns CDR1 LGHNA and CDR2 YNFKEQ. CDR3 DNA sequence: TGTGCCAGCAGCCAACCGGGAATGCGGGAGGGCCTCGGCGGGGAGCTGTTTTTT. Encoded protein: CASSQPGMREGLGGELFF.

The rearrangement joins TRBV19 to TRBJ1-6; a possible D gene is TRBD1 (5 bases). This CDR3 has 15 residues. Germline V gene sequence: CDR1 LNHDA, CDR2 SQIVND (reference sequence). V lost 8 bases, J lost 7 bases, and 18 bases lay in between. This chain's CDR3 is CASRGAIERNSPLHF. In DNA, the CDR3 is TGTGCCAGTCGTGGGGCAATCGAGAGGAATTCACCCCTCCACTTT.

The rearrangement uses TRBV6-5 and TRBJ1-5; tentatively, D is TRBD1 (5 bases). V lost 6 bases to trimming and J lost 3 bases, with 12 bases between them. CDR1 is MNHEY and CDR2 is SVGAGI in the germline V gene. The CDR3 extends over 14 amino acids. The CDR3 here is CASRPDSSNQPQHF. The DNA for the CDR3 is TGTGCCAGCAGACCCGACAGTTCCAATCAGCCCCAGCATTTT.

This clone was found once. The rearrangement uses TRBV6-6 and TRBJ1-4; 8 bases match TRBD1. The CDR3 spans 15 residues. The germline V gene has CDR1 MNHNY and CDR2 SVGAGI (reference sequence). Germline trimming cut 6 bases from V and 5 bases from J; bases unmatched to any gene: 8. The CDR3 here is CASRLGQGRNEKLFF. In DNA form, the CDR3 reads TGTGCCAGCAGACTTGGACAGGGAAGGAATGAAAAACTGTTTTTT.

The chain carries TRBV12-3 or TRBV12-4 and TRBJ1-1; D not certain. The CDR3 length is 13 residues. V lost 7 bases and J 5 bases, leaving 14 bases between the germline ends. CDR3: CASTWASRTEAFF. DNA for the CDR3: TGTGCCAGCACTTGGGCCAGTAGGACTGAAGCTTTCTTT.

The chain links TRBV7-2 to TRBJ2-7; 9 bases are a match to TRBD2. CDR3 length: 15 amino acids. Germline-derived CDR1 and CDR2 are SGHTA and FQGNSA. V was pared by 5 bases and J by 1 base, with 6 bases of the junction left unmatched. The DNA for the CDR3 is TGTGCCAGCAGCACCGGGACTAGCTTATCCTACGAGCAGTACTTC. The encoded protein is CASSTGTSLSYEQYF.

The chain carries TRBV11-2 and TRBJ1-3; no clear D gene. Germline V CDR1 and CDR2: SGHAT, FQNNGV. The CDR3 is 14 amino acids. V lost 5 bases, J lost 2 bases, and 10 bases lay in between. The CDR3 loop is CASSQLSAGNTIYF. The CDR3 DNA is TGTGCCAGCAGCCAACTTTCCGCTGGAAACACCATATATTTT.

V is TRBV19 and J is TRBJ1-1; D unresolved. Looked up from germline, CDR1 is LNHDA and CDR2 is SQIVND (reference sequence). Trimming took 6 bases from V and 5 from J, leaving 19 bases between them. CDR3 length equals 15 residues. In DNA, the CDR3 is TGTGCCAGTAGCCCCTCACCGAGAGGTCGGACTGAAGCTTTCTTT. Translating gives CASSPSPRGRTEAFF.

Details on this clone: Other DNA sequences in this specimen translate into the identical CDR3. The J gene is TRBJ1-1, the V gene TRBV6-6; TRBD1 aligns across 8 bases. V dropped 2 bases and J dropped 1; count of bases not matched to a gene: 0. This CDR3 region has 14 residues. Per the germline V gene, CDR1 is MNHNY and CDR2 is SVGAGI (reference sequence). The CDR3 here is CASSYGQGNTEAFF. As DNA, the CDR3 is TGTGCCAGCAGTTACGGACAGGGGAACACTGAAGCTTTCTTT.